The clone carrying this T cell receptor beta chain occurred a few times. The trim removed 4 bases at V and 7 bases at J, leaving 6 bases unmatched. The CDR3 runs 13 residues. Germline CDR1 reads SGHDT; CDR2 reads YYEEEE. The source of the sample is a study of cytotoxic CD8 clonotypes in ibrutinib-treated CLL. The method was immunoSEQ multiplex PCR; TCRdb's version includes in-frame clones alone and lacks a portion of them. Of approximately 23,000 clones listed, roughly four fifths are singletons. The sequence derives from a human donor with chronic lymphocytic leukemia. The chain couples TRBV5-6 to TRBJ1-2; 8 positions agree with TRBD1. The input for sequencing was PBMCs, taken before ibrutinib treatment. CDR3 nucleotides: TGTGCCAGCAGCGGACAGGGTCCGTTTGGCTACACCTTC. It translates to CASSGQGPFGYTF.